The T cell receptor beta chain under discussion was sequenced for a study of T cells after posttransplantation cyclophosphamide. Assay: immunoSEQ multiplex PCR; the TCRdb copy retains only in-frame clones and omits some. This sample has several thousand clones, each found more than once. On this clone itself: Its antigen remains unidentified.

Germline V lookup: CDR1 MNHNS, CDR2 SASEGT. The length of the CDR3 is 15 residues. A marrow graft followed busulfan-fludarabine conditioning, with cyclophosphamide on days +3 and +4. Findings of the study overall: Later blood repertoires were often dominated by clones from the donor CD8+ memory compartment.

The source material was PBMCs, sampled after allogeneic stem cell transplant with posttransplant cyclophosphamide. The V and J genes are TRBV6-1 and TRBJ2-5; weak D call: TRBD1 (5 bases). The DNA end is more similar to TRBJ2-7, so the J call may be wrong. The TCR originated in a female patient younger than 45 who received an allogeneic stem cell transplant from an unrelated donor, was CMV-positive, and had acute and chronic GVHD. The graft donor may account for some of the T cells. The chain's CDR3 is CASINDRRSSYEQYF. In DNA form, the CDR3 reads TGTGCCAGCATTAACGACAGACGGTCCTCCTACGAGCAGTACTTC.